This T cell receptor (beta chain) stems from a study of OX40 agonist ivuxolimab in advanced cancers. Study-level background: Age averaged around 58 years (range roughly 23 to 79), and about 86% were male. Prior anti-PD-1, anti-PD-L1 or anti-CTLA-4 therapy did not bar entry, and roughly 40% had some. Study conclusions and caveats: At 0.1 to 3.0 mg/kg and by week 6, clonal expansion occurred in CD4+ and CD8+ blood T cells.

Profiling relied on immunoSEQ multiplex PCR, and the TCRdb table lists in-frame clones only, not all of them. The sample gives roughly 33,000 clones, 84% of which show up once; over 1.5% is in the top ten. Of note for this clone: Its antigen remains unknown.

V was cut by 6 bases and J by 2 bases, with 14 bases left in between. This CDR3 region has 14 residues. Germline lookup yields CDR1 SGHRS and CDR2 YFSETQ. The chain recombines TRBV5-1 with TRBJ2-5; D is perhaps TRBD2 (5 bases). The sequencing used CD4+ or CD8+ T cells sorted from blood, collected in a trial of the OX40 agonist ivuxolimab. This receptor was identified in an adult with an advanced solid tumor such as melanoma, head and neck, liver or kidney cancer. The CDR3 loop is CASKSSLQQETQYF. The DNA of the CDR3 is TGCGCCAGCAAGTCTAGCCTACAACAAGAGACCCAGTACTTC.